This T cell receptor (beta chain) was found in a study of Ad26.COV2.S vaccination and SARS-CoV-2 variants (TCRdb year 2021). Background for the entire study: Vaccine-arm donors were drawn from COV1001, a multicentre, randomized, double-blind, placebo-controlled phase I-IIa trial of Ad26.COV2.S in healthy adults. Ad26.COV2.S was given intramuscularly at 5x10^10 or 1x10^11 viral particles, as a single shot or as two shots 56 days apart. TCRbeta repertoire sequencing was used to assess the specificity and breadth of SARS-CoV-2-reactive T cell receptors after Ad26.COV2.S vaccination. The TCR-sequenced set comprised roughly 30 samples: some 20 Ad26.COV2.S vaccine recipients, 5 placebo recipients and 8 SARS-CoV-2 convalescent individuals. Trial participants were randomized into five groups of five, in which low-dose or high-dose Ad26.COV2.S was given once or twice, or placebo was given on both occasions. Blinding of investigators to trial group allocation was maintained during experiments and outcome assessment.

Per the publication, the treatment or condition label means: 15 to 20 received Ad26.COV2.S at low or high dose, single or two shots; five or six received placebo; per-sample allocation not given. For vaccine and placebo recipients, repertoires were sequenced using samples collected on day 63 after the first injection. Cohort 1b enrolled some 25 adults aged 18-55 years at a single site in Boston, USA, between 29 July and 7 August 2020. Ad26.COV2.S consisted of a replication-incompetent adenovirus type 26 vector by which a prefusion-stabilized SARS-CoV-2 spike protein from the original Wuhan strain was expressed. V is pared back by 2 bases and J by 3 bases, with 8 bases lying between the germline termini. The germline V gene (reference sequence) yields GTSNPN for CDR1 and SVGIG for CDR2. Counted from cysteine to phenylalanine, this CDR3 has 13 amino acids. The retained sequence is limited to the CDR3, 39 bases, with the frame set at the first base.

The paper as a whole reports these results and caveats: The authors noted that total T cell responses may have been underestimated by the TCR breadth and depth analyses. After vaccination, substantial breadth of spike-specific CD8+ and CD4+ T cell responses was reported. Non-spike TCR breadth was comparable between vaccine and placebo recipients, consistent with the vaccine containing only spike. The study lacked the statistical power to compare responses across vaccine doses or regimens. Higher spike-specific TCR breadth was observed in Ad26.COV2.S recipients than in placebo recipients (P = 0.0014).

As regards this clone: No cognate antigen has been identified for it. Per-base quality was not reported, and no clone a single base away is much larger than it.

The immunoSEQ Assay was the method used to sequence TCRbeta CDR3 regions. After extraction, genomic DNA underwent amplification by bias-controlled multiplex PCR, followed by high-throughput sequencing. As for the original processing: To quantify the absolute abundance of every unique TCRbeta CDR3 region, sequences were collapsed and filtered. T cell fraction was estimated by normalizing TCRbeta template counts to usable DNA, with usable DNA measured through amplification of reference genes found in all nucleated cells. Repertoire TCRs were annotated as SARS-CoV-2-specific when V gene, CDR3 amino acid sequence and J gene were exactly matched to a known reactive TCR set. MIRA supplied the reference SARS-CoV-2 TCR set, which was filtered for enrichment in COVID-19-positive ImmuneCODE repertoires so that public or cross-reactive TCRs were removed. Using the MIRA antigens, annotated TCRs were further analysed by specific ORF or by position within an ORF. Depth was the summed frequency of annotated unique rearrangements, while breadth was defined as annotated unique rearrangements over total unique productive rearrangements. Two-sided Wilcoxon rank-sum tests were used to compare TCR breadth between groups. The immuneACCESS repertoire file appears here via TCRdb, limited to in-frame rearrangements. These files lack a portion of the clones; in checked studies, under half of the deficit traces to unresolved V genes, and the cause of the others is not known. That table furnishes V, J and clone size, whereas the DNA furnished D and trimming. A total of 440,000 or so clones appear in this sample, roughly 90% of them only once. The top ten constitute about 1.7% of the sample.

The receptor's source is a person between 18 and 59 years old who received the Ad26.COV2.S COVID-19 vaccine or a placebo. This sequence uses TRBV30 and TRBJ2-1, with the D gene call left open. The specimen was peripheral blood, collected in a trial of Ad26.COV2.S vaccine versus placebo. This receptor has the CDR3 CAWSLYLYNEQFF. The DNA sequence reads TGTGCCTGGAGTCTCTACCTCTACAATGAGCAGTTCTTC.